This T cell receptor beta chain was recovered during a study of CD8 T cells in ankylosing spondylitis. Findings of the study overall: Ankylosing spondylitis blood appeared to be characterized by a TCR beta motif of 8 or 9 highly homologous variants. Disease-associated clones were reportedly significantly overrepresented in matched ankylosing spondylitis synovial fluid. Earlier authors reported some of these motif variants in reactive arthritis synovial fluid and blood.

Quantitative 5'-RACE with molecular barcodes produced the TCR beta libraries. MiXCR was run by TCRdb on the 5' RACE reads, yielding one entry per CDR3 protein. Counted here are nearly 25,000 distinct CDR3 sequences, approximately 16% occurring once; the ten biggest clones make up around 28%. This clonotype was seen at least ten times. Its antigen is currently unknown. Germline assignment: CDR1 SGHRS and CDR2 YFSETQ. The V gene lost 0 bases and the J gene lost 5 bases, with 5 bases spanning the gap. This CDR3 spans 13 amino acids. The chain uses TRBV5-1 and TRBJ2-2; no clear D. Material for sequencing was blood. The source is a male donor with ankylosing spondylitis or in good health (not recorded which). The CDR3 protein is CASSLAATGELFF. DNA for the CDR3: TGCGCCAGCAGCTTGGCCGCTACCGGGGAGCTGTTTTTT.